This T cell receptor beta chain was documented in a study of T cell responses to AZD1222 COVID-19 vaccine. On the study more broadly: Second doses at about 4 or about 12 weeks were pooled. Study-wide results and limits: Reportedly, nearly half of unique spike TCRs recognized epitopes outside B.1.351/B.1.1.7 mutations.

As regards this clone: Its antigen is not identified.

The CDR3 runs 16 residues. Germline-derived CDR1 and CDR2 are SGHRS and YFSETQ. V gave up 0 bases and J gave up 4 bases, with 16 bases separating them. Generated by immunoSEQ multiplex PCR, the TCRdb table keeps only in-frame clones and is missing some. Among 150,000 to 200,000 clones listed, about 88% were seen once. The TCR comes from an adult in good health. Sequenced material: peripheral blood, taken on day 0 of AZD1222 vaccination. V gene TRBV5-1 combines with J gene TRBJ1-2; TRBD1 is a possible D gene (5 bases). The CDR3 nucleotides are TGCGCCAGCAGCTTGGGGACTATACAGGCAAGCTATGGCTACACCTTC. It encodes CASSLGTIQASYGYTF.